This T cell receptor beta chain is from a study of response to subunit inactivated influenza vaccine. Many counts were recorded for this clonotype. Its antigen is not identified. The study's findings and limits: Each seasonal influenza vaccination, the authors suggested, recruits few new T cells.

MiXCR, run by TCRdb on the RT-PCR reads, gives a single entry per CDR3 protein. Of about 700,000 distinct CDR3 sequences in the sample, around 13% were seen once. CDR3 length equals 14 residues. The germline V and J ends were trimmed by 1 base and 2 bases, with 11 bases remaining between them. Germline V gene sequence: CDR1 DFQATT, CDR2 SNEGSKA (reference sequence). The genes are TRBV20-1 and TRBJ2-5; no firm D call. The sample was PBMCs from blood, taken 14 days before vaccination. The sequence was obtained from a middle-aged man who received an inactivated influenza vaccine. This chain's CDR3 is CSARADLLQETQYF. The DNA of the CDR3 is TGCAGTGCTAGAGCGGACCTTCTTCAAGAGACCCAGTACTTC.